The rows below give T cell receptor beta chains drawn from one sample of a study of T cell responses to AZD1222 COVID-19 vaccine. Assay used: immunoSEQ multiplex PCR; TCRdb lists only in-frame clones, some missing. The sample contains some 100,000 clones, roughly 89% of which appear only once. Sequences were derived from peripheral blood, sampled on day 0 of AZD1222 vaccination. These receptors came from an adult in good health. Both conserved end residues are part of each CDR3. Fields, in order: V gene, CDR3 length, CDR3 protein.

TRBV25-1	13	CASTGQPNSPLHF
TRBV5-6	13	CASSIYAGTEQYF
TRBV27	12	CASSANTDTQYF
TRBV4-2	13	CASSQGGPKEAFF
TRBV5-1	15	CASSRWTSGGDTQYF
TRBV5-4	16	CASSPTPGDVNYGYTF
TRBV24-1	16	CATSDRQRTGSYGYTF
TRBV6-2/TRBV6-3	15	CASSYGQGRTDTQYF
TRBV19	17	CASSLDRVGATNEKLFF
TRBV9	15	CASSVVRGGDTEAFF
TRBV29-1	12	CSVQNGNTEAFF